These 19 T cell receptor beta chains originate from one sample sequenced in a study of identifying expanded T cells in peripheral blood. Profiled with immunoSEQ multiplex PCR; TCRdb holds only in-frame clones, not every one. The data show about 78,000 clones, with 88% seen just once and under 20% held by the top ten. Specimen: blood. The receptors were sampled from a person aged 18 to 70 in good health.

V is TRBV6-6 and J is TRBJ1-1; D is ambiguous. CDR3 length equals 15 residues. V shed 7 bases and J shed 5 bases, with 20 bases lying between them. Germline CDR1 reads MNHNY; CDR2 reads SVGAGI (reference sequence). Here the CDR3 reads CASTRTLRGRTEAFF. CDR3 DNA sequence: TGTGCCAGCACCAGAACATTACGGGGTAGGACTGAAGCTTTCTTT.

V gene TRBV28 combines with J gene TRBJ2-7; 9 positions match TRBD1. Germline trimming cut 3 bases from V and 4 bases from J; bases unmatched to any gene: 19. This CDR3 comprises 19 residues. Germline V lookup: CDR1 MDHEN, CDR2 SYDVKM. CDR3 coding DNA: TGTGCCAGCAGTTTTACCCGGACAGGGGTGAAATTAAGCGGATACGAGCAGTACTTC. This gives the protein CASSFTRTGVKLSGYEQYF.

V and J are TRBV10-3 and TRBJ1-3; perhaps TRBD1 as D (5 bases). The CDR3 runs 14 residues. V was shortened by 10 bases and J by 1 base, with 14 bases between the two germline ends. CDR1 and CDR2 (germline): ENHRY, SYGVKD. The CDR3 loop is CATSAGGSGNTIYF. The CDR3 bases are TGTGCCACAAGCGCCGGGGGGTCTGGAAACACCATATATTTT.

The chain recombines TRBV19 with TRBJ2-2; no firm D call. Germline loops: CDR1 LNHDA, CDR2 SQIVND (reference sequence). Trimming shortened V by 5 bases and J by 2 bases, and 18 bases separated the two germline ends. This CDR3 spans 17 amino acids. For the CDR3, the DNA is TGTGCCAGTAGTCCCCGCCATTGGGCCATAAACACCGGGGAGCTGTTTTTT. Protein: CASSPRHWAINTGELFF.

The rearrangement uses TRBV11-3 and TRBJ2-1, with D perhaps being TRBD1 or TRBD2 (5 bases each). This CDR3 is 14 amino acids long. From germline, CDR1 is SGHNT and CDR2 YENEEA. V was trimmed by 1 base and J by 8 bases, leaving 12 bases between them. CDR3 sequence reads: CASSLVGAADEQFF. The CDR3 DNA reads as TGTGCCAGCAGCTTAGTCGGGGCAGCGGATGAGCAGTTCTTC. Combining the CDR3 with reference TRBV11-3 and TRBJ2-1 gives the whole variable domain EAGVVQSPRYKIIEKKQPVAFWCNPISGHNTLYWYLQNLGQGPELLIRYENEEAVDDSQLPKDRFSAERLKGVDSTLKIQPAELGDSAVYLCASSLVGAADEQFFGPGTRLTVL.

The count of this clone is one. The chain couples TRBV7-2 to TRBJ2-3; 9 bases are shared with TRBD2. The CDR3 covers 16 residues. CDR1 SGHTA and CDR2 FQGNSA come from the germline V gene. V shed 1 base and J 5 bases; nucleotides not matched to a gene: 7. The CDR3 DNA sequence: TGTGCCAGCAGCTTAGATGCGGGGGGGCTTGGAGATACGCAGTATTTT. Encoded protein: CASSLDAGGLGDTQYF.

V is TRBV7-8 and J is TRBJ1-4; D is unresolved. Germline V gene data show CDR1 as SGHVS and CDR2 as FQNEAQ. The V end lost 3 bases, the J end lost 6 bases, and 20 bases lay between the germline ends. The CDR3 is 17 amino acids. CDR3 sequence reads: CASSFLTMSAMDEKLFF. The CDR3 nucleotides read TGTGCCAGCAGCTTCCTGACGATGTCGGCGATGGATGAAAAACTGTTTTTT.

The chain carries TRBV5-6 and TRBJ2-5; 7 positions match TRBD1. The germline CDR1 and CDR2 sequences are SGHDT and YYEEEE. V shed 4 bases, J shed 6 bases, and the junction held 6 bases outside the gene matches. The CDR3 is made up of 13 amino acids. The CDR3 sequence: CASSQGVGKTQYF. The CDR3 DNA sequence: TGTGCCAGCAGCCAGGGGGTGGGAAAGACCCAGTACTTC.

This chain connects TRBV5-4 to TRBJ2-1; TRBD1 might be the D (5 bases). Germline V gives CDR1 SGHNT, CDR2 YYREEE (reference sequence). The V gene lost 0 bases and the J gene lost 8 bases, with 9 bases spanning the gap. The CDR3 is 13 amino acids. The chain's CDR3 is CASSLVGVHEQFF. CDR3 bases: TGTGCCAGCAGCTTGGTAGGGGTTCATGAGCAGTTCTTC.

In this sample, this clone turned up a few times. The rearrangement joins TRBV6-5 to TRBJ1-2, with 7 nucleotides matching TRBD1. Germline V gene sequence: CDR1 MNHEY, CDR2 SVGAGI. The CDR3 length is 13 residues. Trimming at V came to 8 bases and at J to 4 bases, leaving 7 bases not matched to a gene. The CDR3 region is CASRSRTGYGYTF. The CDR3 DNA follows: TGTGCCAGCCGTTCTCGGACAGGCTATGGCTACACCTTC.

This clone was picked up a small number of times. V gene TRBV27 combines with J gene TRBJ1-4, with unresolved D. CDR1 and CDR2 (germline): MNHEY, SMNVEV (reference sequence). The CDR3 sequence is 15 residues long. The V and J ends lost 5 bases and 11 bases respectively, with 21 bases between them. This chain's CDR3 is CASSPYGLGPEKLFF. The CDR3 DNA reads as TGTGCCAGCAGTCCCTACGGTCTCGGACCTGAGAAACTGTTTTTT.

V and J are TRBV5-6 and TRBJ2-1; TRBD1 agrees at 7 bases. The length of the CDR3 is 15 residues. Germline CDR1 reads SGHDT; CDR2 reads YYEEEE. Trimming took 4 bases from V and 5 from J; bases not matched to a gene: 9. This CDR3 is CASSNRGRGHNEQFF. The DNA of the CDR3 is TGTGCCAGCAGCAACAGGGGCCGGGGTCACAATGAGCAGTTCTTC. The full variable domain, in which reference TRBV5-6 and TRBJ2-1 provide the parts outside the CDR3, is DAGVTQSPTHLIKTRGQQVTLRCSPKSGHDTVSWYQQALGQGPQFIFQYYEEEERQRGNFPDRFSGHQFPNYSSELNVNALLLGDSALYLCASSNRGRGHNEQFFGPGTRLTVL.

This sequence joins TRBV10-3 and TRBJ2-3; 7 nucleotides line up with TRBD1. Germline V gives CDR1 ENHRY, CDR2 SYGVKD. V trimming: 4 bases; J trimming: 8 bases; junction bases outside the gene matches: 12. The CDR3 covers 15 residues. CDR3 sequence reads: CAISGLAGGKGTQYF. CDR3 sequence (DNA): TGTGCCATCAGTGGGTTAGCAGGGGGAAAGGGTACGCAGTATTTT.

The chain couples TRBV14 to TRBJ2-7, with 12 bases lining up with TRBD1. The CDR3 is 15 amino acids. Looked up from germline, CDR1 is SGHDN and CDR2 is FVKESK. Germline trimming cut 2 bases from V and 9 bases from J; bases unmatched to any gene: 8. The CDR3 sequence: CASSQPGTGGPVQYF. CDR3 DNA sequence: TGTGCCAGCAGCCAACCTGGGACAGGGGGCCCCGTGCAGTACTTC.

This chain connects TRBV28 to TRBJ1-2; D gene ambiguous. With 8 bases removed from V and 4 bases from J, the gap between germline ends came to 14 bases. The CDR3 is 13 amino acids. The V gene's germline CDR1 is MDHEN and CDR2 SYDVKM. The CDR3 DNA reads TGTGCCAGCTCCGGGTCTAAGCGCTATGGCTACACCTTC. As protein: CASSGSKRYGYTF.

The chain links TRBV5-5 to TRBJ2-7; the D gene is possibly TRBD1 (6 bases). The germline gives CDR1 SGHKS, CDR2 YYEKEE (reference sequence). V lost 4 bases and J 3 bases, leaving 11 bases between the germline ends. The CDR3 runs 13 residues. CDR3 sequence (DNA): TGTGCCAGCAGCGTGACAGGTAACTACGAGCAGTACTTC. It specifies CASSVTGNYEQYF.

The DNA of the CDR3 is TGTGCCAGCAGCTTGGGGACTGATGCCTACGAGCAGTACTTC. Its protein product is CASSLGTDAYEQYF. The chain links TRBV13 to TRBJ2-7; the D gene is possibly TRBD2 (6 bases). This CDR3 has 14 residues. Between the trimmed V and J ends, which lost 3 bases and 2 bases, there was a span of 11 bases. CDR1 is PRHDT, CDR2 FYEKMQ, per germline (reference sequence).

V usage is TRBV19 and J usage is TRBJ2-3; D is ambiguous. The CDR3 has 14 residues. V lost 1 base and J 9 bases, leaving 14 bases between the germline ends. Germline CDR1 and CDR2: LNHDA and SQIVND (reference sequence). CDR3 nucleotides: TGTGCCAGTAGTATAGTTAAGGCCGTGGGGACGCAGTATTTT. Translating it yields CASSIVKAVGTQYF.

The rearrangement links TRBV29-1 to TRBJ1-3; 7 bases agree with TRBD1. In germline, CDR1 is SQVTM, CDR2 ANQGSEA. The CDR3 has 12 amino acids. Trimming removed 7 bases from V and 2 bases from J; junction bases left unmatched: 2. The CDR3 bases are TGCAGCGCCAGGGGGGCTGGAAACACCATATATTTT. Its protein product is CSARGAGNTIYF.